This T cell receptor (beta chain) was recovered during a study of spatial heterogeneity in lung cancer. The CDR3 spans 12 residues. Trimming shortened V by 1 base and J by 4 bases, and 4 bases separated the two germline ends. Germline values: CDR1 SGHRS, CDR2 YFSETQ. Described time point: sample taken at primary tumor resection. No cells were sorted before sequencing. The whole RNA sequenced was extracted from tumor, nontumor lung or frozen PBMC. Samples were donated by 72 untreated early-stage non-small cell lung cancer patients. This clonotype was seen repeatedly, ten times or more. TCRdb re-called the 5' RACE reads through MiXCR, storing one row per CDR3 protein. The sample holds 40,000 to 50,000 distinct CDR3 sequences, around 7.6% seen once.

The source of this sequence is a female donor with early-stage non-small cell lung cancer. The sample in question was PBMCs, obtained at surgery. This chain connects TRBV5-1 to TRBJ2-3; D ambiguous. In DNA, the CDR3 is TGCGCCAGCAGCTTGACTTCAGATACGCAGTATTTT. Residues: CASSLTSDTQYF.